The rows below give T cell receptor beta chains drawn from one sample of a study of T cells in localized non-small cell lung cancer. The table came from immunoSEQ multiplex PCR; TCRdb's copy has only in-frame clones and leaves some out. Of more than 20,000 clones listed, 70% to 90% are singletons. Sequenced material: peripheral blood, taken before any cancer treatment. These receptor sequences come from a female donor aged 60 or older with stage I lung adenocarcinoma. Each CDR3 is given with its conserved first and last residue. D genes are given only for firm matches. Expanded clones get a size class; other rows say once, few or many, or leave the size out.

-	TRBV30	few	TRBJ1-2	TGTGCCTGGTCAACCAGGGGAGAAGGCTACACCTTC	CAWSTRGEGYTF
-	TRBV7-3	once	TRBJ1-5	TGTGCCAGCAGCTTATCTTTGGGGGAGCCCCAGCATTTT	CASSLSLGEPQHF
TRBD1	TRBV7-2	-	TRBJ1-1	TGTGCCAGCAGCTGGACAGGGGGTCTGAACACTGAAGCTTTCTTT	CASSWTGGLNTEAFF
-	TRBV7-9	-	TRBJ2-3	TGTGCCAGCAGCTTAGGCGGGGCTGTAGATACGCAGTATTTT	CASSLGGAVDTQYF
-	TRBV7-3	-	TRBJ2-7	TGCGCCAGCAGCCAGGGACTGGACAATTACGAGCAGTACTTC	CASSQGLDNYEQYF
-	TRBV18	few	TRBJ1-2	TGTGCCAGCTCACCGTCGGTCACGGACTATGGCTACACCTTC	CASSPSVTDYGYTF
-	TRBV30	-	TRBJ1-1	TGTGCCTGGAGTGTATTTAAGGGAGAAGCTTTCTTT	CAWSVFKGEAFF
TRBD2	TRBV11-2	-	TRBJ2-3	TGTGCCAGCAGCTTAGTGGCTAGCGGGAGGGCCCATACGCAGTATTTT	CASSLVASGRAHTQYF
-	TRBV2	few	TRBJ1-4	TGTGCCAGCAGTCAACAGGGTTGGGATGAAAAACTGTTTTTT	CASSQQGWDEKLFF
-	TRBV5-5	-	TRBJ1-1	TGTGCCAGCAGATACGATCTGAACACTGAAGCTTTCTTT	CASRYDLNTEAFF
-	TRBV5-1	-	TRBJ2-5	TGCGCCAGCAGCTCCCAAACGGCTGCGGAGACCCAGTACTTC	CASSSQTAAETQYF